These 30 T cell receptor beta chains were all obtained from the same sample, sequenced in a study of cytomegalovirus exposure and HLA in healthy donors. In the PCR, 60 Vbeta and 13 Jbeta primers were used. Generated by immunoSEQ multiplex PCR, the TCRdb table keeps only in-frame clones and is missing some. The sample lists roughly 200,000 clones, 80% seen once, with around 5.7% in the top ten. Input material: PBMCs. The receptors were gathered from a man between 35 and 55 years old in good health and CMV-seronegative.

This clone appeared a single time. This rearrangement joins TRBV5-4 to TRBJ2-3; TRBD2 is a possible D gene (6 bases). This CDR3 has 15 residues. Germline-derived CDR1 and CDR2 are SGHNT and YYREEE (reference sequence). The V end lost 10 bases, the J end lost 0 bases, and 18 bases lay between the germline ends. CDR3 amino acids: CAVLEGPASTDTQYF. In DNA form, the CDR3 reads TGTGCCGTCCTGGAGGGGCCCGCTAGCACAGATACGCAGTATTTT.

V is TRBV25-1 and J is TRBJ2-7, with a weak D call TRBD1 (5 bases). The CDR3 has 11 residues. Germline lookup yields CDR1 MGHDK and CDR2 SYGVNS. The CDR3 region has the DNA TGTGCAGTTCGGACACCTTACGAGCAGTACTTC. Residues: CAVRTPYEQYF.

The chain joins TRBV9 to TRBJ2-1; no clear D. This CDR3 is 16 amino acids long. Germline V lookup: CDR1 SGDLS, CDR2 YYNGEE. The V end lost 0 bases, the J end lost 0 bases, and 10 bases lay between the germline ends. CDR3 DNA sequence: TGTGCCAGCAGCGTAGCCGACCCTAGCTCCTACAATGAGCAGTTCTTC. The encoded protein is CASSVADPSSYNEQFF.

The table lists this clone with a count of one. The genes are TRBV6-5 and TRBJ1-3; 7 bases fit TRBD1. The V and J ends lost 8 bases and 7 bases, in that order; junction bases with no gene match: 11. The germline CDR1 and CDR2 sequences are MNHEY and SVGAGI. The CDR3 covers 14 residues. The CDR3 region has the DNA TGTGCCAGCGCCAGACAGGGTAGATACAACACCATATATTTT. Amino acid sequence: CASARQGRYNTIYF.

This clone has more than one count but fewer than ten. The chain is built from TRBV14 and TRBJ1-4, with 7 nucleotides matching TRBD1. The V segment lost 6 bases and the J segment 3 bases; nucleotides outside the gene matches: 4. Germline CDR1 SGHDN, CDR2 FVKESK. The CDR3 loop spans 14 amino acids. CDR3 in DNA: TGTGCCAGCAGGAGGGGACAGTCTAATGAAAAACTGTTTTTT. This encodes CASRRGQSNEKLFF.

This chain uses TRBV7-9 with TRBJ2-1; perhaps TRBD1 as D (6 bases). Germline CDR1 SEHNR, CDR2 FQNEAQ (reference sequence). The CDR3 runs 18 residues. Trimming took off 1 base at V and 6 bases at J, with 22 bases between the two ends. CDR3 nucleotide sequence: TGTGCCAGCAGCTTAGGGGCATGGGGGCTCCAGATGCGCAATGAGCAGTTCTTC. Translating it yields CASSLGAWGLQMRNEQFF.

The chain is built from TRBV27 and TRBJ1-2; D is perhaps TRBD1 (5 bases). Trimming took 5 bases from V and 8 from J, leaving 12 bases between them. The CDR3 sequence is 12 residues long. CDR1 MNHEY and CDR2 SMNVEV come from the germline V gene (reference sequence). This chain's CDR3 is CASSRMGQGYTF. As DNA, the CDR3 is TGTGCCAGCAGTCGTATGGGGCAGGGCTACACCTTC.

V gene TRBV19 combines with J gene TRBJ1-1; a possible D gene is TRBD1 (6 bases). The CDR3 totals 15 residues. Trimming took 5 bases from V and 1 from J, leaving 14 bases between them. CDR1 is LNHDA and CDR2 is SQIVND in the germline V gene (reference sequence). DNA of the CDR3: TGTGCCAGTAGTCCCGCGGGAGGGGGGAACACTGAAGCTTTCTTT. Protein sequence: CASSPAGGGNTEAFF.

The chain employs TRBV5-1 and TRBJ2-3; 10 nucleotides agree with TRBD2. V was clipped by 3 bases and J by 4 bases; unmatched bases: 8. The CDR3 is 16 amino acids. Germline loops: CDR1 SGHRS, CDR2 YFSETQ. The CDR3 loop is CASSWGSSGSSDTQYF. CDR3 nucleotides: TGCGCCAGCAGCTGGGGGTCTAGCGGGAGCTCAGATACGCAGTATTTT.

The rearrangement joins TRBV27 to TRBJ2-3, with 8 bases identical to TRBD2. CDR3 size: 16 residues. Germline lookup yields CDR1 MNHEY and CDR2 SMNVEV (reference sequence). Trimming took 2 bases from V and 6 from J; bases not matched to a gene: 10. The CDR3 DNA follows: TGTGCCAGCAGTTTAAGTCCCCCGGGGGGGGTGGATACGCAGTATTTT. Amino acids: CASSLSPPGGVDTQYF.

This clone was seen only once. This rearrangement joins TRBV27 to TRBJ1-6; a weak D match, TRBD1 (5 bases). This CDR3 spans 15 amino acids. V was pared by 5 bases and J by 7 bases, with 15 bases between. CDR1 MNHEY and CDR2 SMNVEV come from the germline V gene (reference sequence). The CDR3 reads CASSLLLGGNSPLHF. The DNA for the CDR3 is TGTGCCAGCAGTCTCCTCCTCGGGGGGAATTCACCCCTCCACTTT.

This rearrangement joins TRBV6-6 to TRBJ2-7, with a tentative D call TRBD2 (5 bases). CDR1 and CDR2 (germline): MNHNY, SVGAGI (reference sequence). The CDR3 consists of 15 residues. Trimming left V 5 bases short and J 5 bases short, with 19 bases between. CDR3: CASSTDFLPSNEQYF. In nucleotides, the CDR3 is TGTGCCAGCAGTACGGACTTCCTGCCCTCTAACGAGCAGTACTTC.

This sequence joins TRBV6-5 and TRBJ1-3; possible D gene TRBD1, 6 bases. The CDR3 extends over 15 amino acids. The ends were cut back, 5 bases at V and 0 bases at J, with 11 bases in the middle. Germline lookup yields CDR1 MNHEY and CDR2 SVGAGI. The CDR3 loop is CASSGDTYSGNTIYF. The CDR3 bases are TGTGCCAGCAGTGGGGACACTTACTCTGGAAACACCATATATTTT.

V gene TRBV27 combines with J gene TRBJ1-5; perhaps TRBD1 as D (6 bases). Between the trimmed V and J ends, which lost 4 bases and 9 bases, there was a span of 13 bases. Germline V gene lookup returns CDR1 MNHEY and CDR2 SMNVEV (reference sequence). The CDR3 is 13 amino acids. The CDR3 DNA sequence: TGTGCCAGCAGTTCGACAGGCTCTCGGCCCCAGCATTTT. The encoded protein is CASSSTGSRPQHF.

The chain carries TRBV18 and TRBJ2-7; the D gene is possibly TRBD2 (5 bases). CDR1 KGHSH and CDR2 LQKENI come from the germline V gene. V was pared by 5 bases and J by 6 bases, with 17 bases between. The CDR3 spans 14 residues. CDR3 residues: CASSTSGYATEQYF. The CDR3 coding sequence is TGTGCCAGCTCAACGAGCGGCTACGCCACCGAGCAGTACTTC.

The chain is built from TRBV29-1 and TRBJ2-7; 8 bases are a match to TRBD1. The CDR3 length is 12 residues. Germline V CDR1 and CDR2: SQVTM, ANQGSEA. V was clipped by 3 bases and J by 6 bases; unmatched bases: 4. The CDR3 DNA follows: TGCAGCGTTGAGGCAGGGGGCTCCGAGCAGTACTTC. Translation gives CSVEAGGSEQYF.

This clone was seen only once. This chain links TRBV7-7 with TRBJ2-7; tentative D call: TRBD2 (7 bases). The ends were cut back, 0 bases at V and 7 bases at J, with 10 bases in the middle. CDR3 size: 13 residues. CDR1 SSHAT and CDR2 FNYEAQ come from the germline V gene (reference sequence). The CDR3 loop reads CASSLAGGREQYF. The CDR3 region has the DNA TGTGCCAGCAGCTTAGCGGGGGGGCGGGAGCAGTACTTC.

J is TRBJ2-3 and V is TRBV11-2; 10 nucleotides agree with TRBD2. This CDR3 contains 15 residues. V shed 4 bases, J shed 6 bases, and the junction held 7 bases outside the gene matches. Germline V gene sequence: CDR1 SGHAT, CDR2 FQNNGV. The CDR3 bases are TGTGCCAGCAGCTCCCTAGCGGGGGCCGGGGATACGCAGTATTTT. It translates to CASSSLAGAGDTQYF. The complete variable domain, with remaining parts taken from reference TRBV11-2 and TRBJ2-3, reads EAGVAQSPRYKIIEKRQSVAFWCNPISGHATLYWYQQILGQGPKLLIQFQNNGVVDDSQLPKDRFSAERLKGVDSTLKIQPAKLEDSAVYLCASSSLAGAGDTQYFGPGTRLTVL.

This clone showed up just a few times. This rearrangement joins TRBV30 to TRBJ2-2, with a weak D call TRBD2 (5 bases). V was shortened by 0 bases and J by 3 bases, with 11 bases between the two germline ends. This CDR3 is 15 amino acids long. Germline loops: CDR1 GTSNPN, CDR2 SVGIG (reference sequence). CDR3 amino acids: CAWSVSPGYTGELFF. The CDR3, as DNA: TGTGCCTGGAGTGTATCCCCGGGGTACACCGGGGAGCTGTTTTTT.

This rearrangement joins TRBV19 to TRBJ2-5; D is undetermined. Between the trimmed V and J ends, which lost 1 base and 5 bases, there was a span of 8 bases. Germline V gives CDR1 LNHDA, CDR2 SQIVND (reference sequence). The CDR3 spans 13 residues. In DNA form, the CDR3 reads TGTGCCAGTAGTATAGGAGGTGCGGAGACCCAGTACTTC. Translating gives CASSIGGAETQYF.

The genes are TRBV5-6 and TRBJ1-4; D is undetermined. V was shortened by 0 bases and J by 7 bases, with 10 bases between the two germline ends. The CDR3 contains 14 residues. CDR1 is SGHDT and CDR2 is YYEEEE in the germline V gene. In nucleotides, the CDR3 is TGTGCCAGCAGCTTGGAGAGGCGTAGTGAAAAACTGTTTTTT. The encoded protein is CASSLERRSEKLFF.

The DNA for the CDR3 is TGCGCCAGCAGCCAAGGCCCAGGGATCACCGGGGAGCTGTTTTTT. Translated, it gives CASSQGPGITGELFF. This chain links TRBV4-3 with TRBJ2-2; D possibly corresponds to TRBD1 (5 bases). Germline V gene lookup returns CDR1 LGHNA and CDR2 YSLEER. CDR3 length: 15 residues. Between the trimmed V and J ends, which lost 1 base and 4 bases, there was a span of 10 bases.

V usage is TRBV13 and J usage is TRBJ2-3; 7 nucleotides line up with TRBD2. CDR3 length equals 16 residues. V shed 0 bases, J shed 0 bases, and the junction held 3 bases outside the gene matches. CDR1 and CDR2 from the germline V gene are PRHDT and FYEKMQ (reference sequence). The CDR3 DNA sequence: TGTGCCAGCAGCTTAGGTCGGGGGGTGAGCACAGATACGCAGTATTTT. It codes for CASSLGRGVSTDTQYF.

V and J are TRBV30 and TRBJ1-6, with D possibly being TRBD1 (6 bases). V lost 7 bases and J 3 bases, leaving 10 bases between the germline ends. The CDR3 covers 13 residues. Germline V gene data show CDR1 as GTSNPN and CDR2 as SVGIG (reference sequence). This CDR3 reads CASQQGYNSPLHF. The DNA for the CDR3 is TGTGCCTCCCAACAGGGCTATAATTCACCCCTCCACTTT.

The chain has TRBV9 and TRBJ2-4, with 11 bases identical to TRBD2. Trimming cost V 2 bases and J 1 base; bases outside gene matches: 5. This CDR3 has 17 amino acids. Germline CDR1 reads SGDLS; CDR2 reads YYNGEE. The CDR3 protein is CASSVVGTSGAKNIQYF. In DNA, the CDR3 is TGTGCCAGCAGCGTTGTGGGGACTAGCGGTGCCAAAAACATTCAGTACTTC.

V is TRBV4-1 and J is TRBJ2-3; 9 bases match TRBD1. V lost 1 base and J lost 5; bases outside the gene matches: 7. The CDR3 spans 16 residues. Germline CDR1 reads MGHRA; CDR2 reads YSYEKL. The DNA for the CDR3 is TGCGCCAGCAGCCAAGGGGACAGGGTGAGGGGAGATACGCAGTATTTT. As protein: CASSQGDRVRGDTQYF.

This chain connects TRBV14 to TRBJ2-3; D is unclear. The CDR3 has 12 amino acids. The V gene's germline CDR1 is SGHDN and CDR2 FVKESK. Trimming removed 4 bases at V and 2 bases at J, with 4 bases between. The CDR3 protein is CASSPSTDTQYF. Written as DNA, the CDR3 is TGTGCCAGCAGCCCCTCCACAGATACGCAGTATTTT.

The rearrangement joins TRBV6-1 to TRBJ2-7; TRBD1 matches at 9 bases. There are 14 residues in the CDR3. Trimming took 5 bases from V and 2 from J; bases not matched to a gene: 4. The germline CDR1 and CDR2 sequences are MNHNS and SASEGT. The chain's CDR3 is CASSKDRGTYEQYF. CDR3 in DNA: TGTGCCAGCAGTAAAGACAGGGGGACCTACGAGCAGTACTTC.

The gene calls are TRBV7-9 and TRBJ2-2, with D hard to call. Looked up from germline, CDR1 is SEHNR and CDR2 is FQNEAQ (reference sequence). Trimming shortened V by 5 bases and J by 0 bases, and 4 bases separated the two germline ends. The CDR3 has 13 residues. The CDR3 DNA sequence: TGTGCCAGCAGCACTACGAACACCGGGGAGCTGTTTTTT. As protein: CASSTTNTGELFF.

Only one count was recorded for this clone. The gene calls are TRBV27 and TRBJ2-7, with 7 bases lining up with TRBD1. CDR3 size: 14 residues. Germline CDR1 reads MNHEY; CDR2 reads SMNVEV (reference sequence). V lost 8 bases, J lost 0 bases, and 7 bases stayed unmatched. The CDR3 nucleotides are TGTGCCAGCGGACGACAGGGAAGCTCCTACGAGCAGTACTTC. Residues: CASGRQGSSYEQYF.